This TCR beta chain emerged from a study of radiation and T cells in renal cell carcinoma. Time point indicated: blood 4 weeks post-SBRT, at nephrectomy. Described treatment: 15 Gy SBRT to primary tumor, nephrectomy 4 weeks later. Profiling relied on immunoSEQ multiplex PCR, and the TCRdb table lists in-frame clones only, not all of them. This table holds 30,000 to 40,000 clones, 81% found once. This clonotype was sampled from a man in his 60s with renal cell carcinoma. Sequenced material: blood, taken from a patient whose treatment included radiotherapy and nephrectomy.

As DNA, the CDR3 is TGTGCCAGCAGCCAACACGACAGGGTCATCGGGGAGACCCAGTACTTC. Protein: CASSQHDRVIGETQYF. V usage is TRBV14 and J usage is TRBJ2-5; 7 bases line up with TRBD1. CDR3 length: 16 amino acids. CDR1 and CDR2 from the germline V gene are SGHDN and FVKESK. V shed 2 bases and J 5 bases; nucleotides not matched to a gene: 11.